One TCR beta chain is described in this entry. The CDR3 consists of 16 residues. The ends lost 5 bases at V and 5 bases at J; junction bases unmatched: 8. CDR1 SGHTA and CDR2 FQGTGA come from the germline V gene. The data originate from a study of OX40 agonist ivuxolimab in advanced cancers. Across the whole study: Three patients, one with hepatocellular carcinoma and two with cutaneous melanoma, responded partially.

Sequencing used immunoSEQ multiplex PCR; TCRdb keeps in-frame clones, though not all of them. The table includes roughly 67,000 clones, about 92% detected once. This receptor was obtained from an adult with an advanced solid tumor such as melanoma, head and neck, liver or kidney cancer. The source was CD4+ or CD8+ T cells sorted from blood, collected in a trial of the OX40 agonist ivuxolimab. This chain uses TRBV7-3 with TRBJ2-1; 11 nucleotides line up with TRBD2. For the CDR3, the DNA is TGTGCCAGCAGCATCCCGACTAGCGGGGAGGACAATGAGCAGTTCTTC. Its protein is CASSIPTSGEDNEQFF.